Detailed here is one TCR beta chain. The antigen is undetermined. Through a sample-barcoded 5' primer and a J-beta primer mix, a second PCR was run for 7 to 11 cycles. A single record per CDR3 protein comes from TCRdb applying MiXCR to the 5' RACE reads. The profile shows 1.4 million or so distinct CDR3 sequences, 35% to 45% of them singletons. This record comes from a study of blood T cells in healthy people across ages. Study results and caveats: The recorded TCR beta diversity per million T cells decreased in a roughly linear manner with age.

Germline loops: CDR1 LNHNV, CDR2 YYDKDF (reference sequence). CDR3 length: 16 amino acids. With 1 base removed from V and 5 bases from J, the gap between germline ends came to 17 bases. The sequenced material came from blood. This clonotype was obtained from a woman in her late teens or twenties in good health. The chain is built from TRBV15 and TRBJ2-5; tentatively, D is TRBD2 (7 bases). The CDR3 here is CATSRGIGGGKETQYF. CDR3 nucleotides: TGTGCCACCAGCAGAGGGATAGGCGGGGGCAAGGAGACCCAGTACTTC.